These 9 T cell receptor beta chains came from one sample sequenced in a study of shared clonotypes between healthy human individuals. Profiling relied on immunoSEQ multiplex PCR, and the TCRdb table lists in-frame clones only, not all of them. Among 2 million to 2.5 million clones listed, 92% were seen once. Sequencing input: naive CD4+ T cells from PBMCs. Regarding subset: CD45RA+ positively selected. The receptors originated from a man younger than 35 in good health. Some clones in this sample may be carry-over from other donors' samples.

The rearrangement uses TRBV27 and TRBJ2-7; D unclear. Germline-derived CDR1 and CDR2 are MNHEY and SMNVEV (reference sequence). V lost 5 bases to trimming and J lost 4 bases, with 12 bases between them. The CDR3 has 13 residues. Written as DNA, the CDR3 is TGTGCCAGCAGTCCCTTCTACCGGTACGAGCAGTACTTC. This gives the protein CASSPFYRYEQYF.

This chain uses TRBV29-1 with TRBJ1-1; no reliable D call. In germline, CDR1 is SQVTM, CDR2 ANQGSEA. Trimming removed 5 bases from V and 1 base from J, with 8 bases in between. The CDR3 runs 12 residues. The CDR3 is CSVIPGNTEAFF. DNA for the CDR3: TGCAGCGTTATCCCAGGGAACACTGAAGCTTTCTTT.

To note about this clone: The sample holds other DNA sequences that translate to the same CDR3. CDR3 in DNA: TGTGCCAGCAGTTCCGGGACTAGCGGGCAGTACTTC. This encodes CASSSGTSGQYF. The chain links TRBV28 to TRBJ2-7, with 11 bases matching TRBD2. The V segment lost 4 bases and the J segment 9 bases; nucleotides outside the gene matches: 2. This CDR3 contains 12 residues. CDR1 is MDHEN, CDR2 SYDVKM, per germline.

This chain joins TRBV5-4 and TRBJ2-1; 7 bases align to TRBD2. The V and J ends lost 4 bases and 11 bases, in that order; junction bases with no gene match: 18. CDR1 is SGHNT and CDR2 is YYREEE in the germline V gene (reference sequence). The CDR3 is made up of 16 amino acids. Written as DNA, the CDR3 is TGTGCCAGCAGCCCTAACTTAAGCGGGGAAAGGCATCAGCAGTTCTTC. Its protein product is CASSPNLSGERHQQFF. Full variable domain (rest looked up from reference TRBV5-4 and TRBJ2-1): ETGVTQSPTHLIKTRGQQVTLRCSSQSGHNTVSWYQQALGQGPQFIFQYYREEENGRGNFPPRFSGLQFPNYSSELNVNALELDDSALYLCASSPNLSGERHQQFFGPGTRLTVL.

The chain links TRBV19 to TRBJ1-5; D ambiguous. This CDR3 is 14 amino acids long. Trimming left V 3 bases short and J 8 bases short, with 14 bases between. CDR1 is LNHDA, CDR2 SQIVND, per germline (reference sequence). CDR3 in DNA: TGTGCCAGTAGTATCGGGCGGTCCCAAGAGCCCCAGCATTTT. This translates into CASSIGRSQEPQHF.

CDR3 sequence: CASSSGIAGGDTQYF. CDR3 DNA sequence: TGCGCCAGCAGCTCAGGGATAGCGGGGGGAGATACGCAGTATTTT. V gene TRBV5-1 combines with J gene TRBJ2-3, with 10 bases lining up with TRBD2. The CDR3 totals 15 residues. J gave up 5 bases and V 3 bases, and 6 bases lay outside the gene matches. CDR1 and CDR2 (germline): SGHRS, YFSETQ.

The V gene is TRBV28, the J gene TRBJ2-5; perhaps TRBD1 as D (5 bases). Trimming took off 5 bases at V and 1 base at J, with 8 bases between the two ends. Germline assignment: CDR1 MDHEN and CDR2 SYDVKM. The CDR3 has 13 amino acids. Here the CDR3 reads CASSTTAQETQYF. The CDR3 DNA follows: TGTGCCAGCAGTACGACAGCCCAAGAGACCCAGTACTTC.

V is TRBV27 and J is TRBJ2-7, with D maybe TRBD2 (6 bases). Germline lookup yields CDR1 MNHEY and CDR2 SMNVEV (reference sequence). The CDR3 totals 14 residues. V was clipped by 3 bases and J by 3 bases, with 12 bases between them. CDR3 sequence: CASSFRDSGYEQYF. CDR3 nucleotides: TGTGCCAGCAGTTTCAGGGACTCCGGCTACGAGCAGTACTTC.

As regards this clone: Other DNA sequences of this sample code for an identical CDR3. The J gene is TRBJ2-7, the V gene TRBV7-2, with D tentatively TRBD1 or TRBD2 (5 bases each). V was shortened by 3 bases and J by 0 bases, with 9 bases between the two germline ends. This CDR3 region has 14 residues. The V gene's germline CDR1 is SGHTA and CDR2 FQGNSA. The CDR3 here is CASSLGPSSYEQYF. The DNA for the CDR3 is TGTGCCAGCAGCTTGGGACCATCCTCCTACGAGCAGTACTTC.